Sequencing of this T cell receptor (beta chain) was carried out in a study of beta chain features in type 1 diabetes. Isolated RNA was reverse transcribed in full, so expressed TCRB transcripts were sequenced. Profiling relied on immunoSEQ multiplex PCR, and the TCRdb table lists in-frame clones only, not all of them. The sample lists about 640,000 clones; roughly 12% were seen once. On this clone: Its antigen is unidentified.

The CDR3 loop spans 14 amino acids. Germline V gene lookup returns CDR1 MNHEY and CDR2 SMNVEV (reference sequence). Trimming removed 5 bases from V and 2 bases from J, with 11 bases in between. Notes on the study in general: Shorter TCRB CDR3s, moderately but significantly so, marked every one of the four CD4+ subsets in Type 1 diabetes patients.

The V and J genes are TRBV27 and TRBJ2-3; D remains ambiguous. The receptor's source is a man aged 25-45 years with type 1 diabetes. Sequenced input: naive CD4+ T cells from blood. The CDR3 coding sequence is TGTGCCAGCAGTATCGGGCGGTCCACAGATACGCAGTATTTT. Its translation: CASSIGRSTDTQYF.